These 3 T cell receptor beta chains came from one sample sequenced in a study of shared clonotypes between healthy human individuals. The method was immunoSEQ multiplex PCR; TCRdb's version includes in-frame clones alone and lacks a portion of them. The table shows around 2,000,000 clones, with 85% to 95% occurring only once. Sequenced material: naive CD4+ T cells sorted from blood. The subset is: CD45RA+ positively selected. These receptors all stem from a man aged 18 to 29 in good health.

The genes are TRBV30 and TRBJ1-1; 7 bases align to TRBD1. In germline, CDR1 is GTSNPN, CDR2 SVGIG (reference sequence). CDR3 length: 12 residues. V trimming: 1 base; J trimming: 9 bases; junction bases outside the gene matches: 5. The CDR3 nucleotides read TGTGCCTGGAGTGCCCGGGACAGTCAAGCTTTCTTT. This translates into CAWSARDSQAFF.

The rearrangement joins TRBV19 to TRBJ1-3; 8 nucleotides line up with TRBD1. The germline CDR1 and CDR2 sequences are LNHDA and SQIVND (reference sequence). V was pared by 0 bases and J by 2 bases, with 6 bases of the junction left unmatched. The CDR3 covers 17 residues. CDR3 DNA: TGTGCCAGTAGTATAGATACGCAGGGGGCAACTGGAAACACCATATATTTT. It is translated as CASSIDTQGATGNTIYF.

As regards this clone: In the same sample, other DNA sequences code for this CDR3. This chain uses TRBV29-1 with TRBJ2-7, with TRBD2 matching over 10 bases. Unmatched junction bases numbered 6, after V lost 2 bases and J lost 2 bases. Looked up from germline, CDR1 is SQVTM and CDR2 is ANQGSEA. The CDR3 is 15 amino acids. CDR3 residues: CSVESGLAGAYEQYF. The CDR3 nucleotides read TGCAGCGTTGAATCGGGTCTAGCGGGAGCCTACGAGCAGTACTTC.